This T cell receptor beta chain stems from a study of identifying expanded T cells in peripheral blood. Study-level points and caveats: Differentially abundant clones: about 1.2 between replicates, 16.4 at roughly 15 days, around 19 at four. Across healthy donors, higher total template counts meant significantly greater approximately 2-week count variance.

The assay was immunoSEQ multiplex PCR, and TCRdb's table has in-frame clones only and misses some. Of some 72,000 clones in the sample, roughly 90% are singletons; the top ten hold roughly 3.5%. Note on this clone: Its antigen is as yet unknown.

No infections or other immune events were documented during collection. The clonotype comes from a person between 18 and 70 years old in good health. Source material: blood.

CDR3 nucleotides: TGTGCCAGCAGCGTCGGGACTAGCGGGAGGGTCCCTCAGTACTTC. This translates into CASSVGTSGRVPQYF. This rearrangement joins TRBV9 to TRBJ2-4; 16 bases align to TRBD2. CDR1 and CDR2 from the germline V gene are SGDLS and YYNGEE. The CDR3 runs 15 residues. V dropped 2 bases and J dropped 12; count of bases not matched to a gene: 5.